Presented here are 24 T cell receptor beta chains from one specimen sequenced in a study of tumor and adjacent non-tumor tissue in lung cancer. The template was RNA from unsorted bulk tissue. The normal lung tissue was taken more than 3 cm from the tumor edge. TCRbeta libraries were built with three rounds of nested PCR, modified from ARM-PCR. TCRdb fed the multiplex PCR reads into MiXCR, producing one record per CDR3 protein. This table has about 60,000 distinct CDR3 sequences, around 61% appearing once. Material: distant non-tumor lung tissue. The receptors originated from an older man with non-small cell lung cancer.

The chain employs TRBV6-1 and TRBJ1-2, with D uncertain. Trimming pared 3 bases from V and 5 bases from J, leaving 10 bases between. The CDR3 sequence is 13 residues long. The germline gives CDR1 MNHNS, CDR2 SASEGT. The CDR3 here is CASSDSVSYGYTF. The DNA of the CDR3 is TGTGCCAGCAGTGACTCGGTCAGTTATGGCTACACCTTC.

As concerns this clonotype: The junction shows a germline mismatch at one end, possibly a read error. The gene calls are TRBV5-1 and TRBJ1-6; no firm D call. The germline gives CDR1 SGHRS, CDR2 YFSETQ. CDR3 length equals 13 residues. The CDR3 DNA sequence: TGCGTCAGCAGCTTTGGTGATAATTCACCCCTCCACTTT. Translation gives CVSSFGDNSPLHF.

The chain is built from TRBV29-1 and TRBJ2-7, with 12 bases that match TRBD2. V was clipped by 4 bases and J by 7 bases; unmatched bases: 11. Germline CDR1 SQVTM, CDR2 ANQGSEA. The CDR3 extends over 15 amino acids. The CDR3 loop reads CSVARRTSGKGEQYF. The CDR3 nucleotides read TGCAGCGTTGCCCGCCGGACTAGCGGGAAGGGAGAGCAGTACTTC.

The table lists this clonotype with a few counts. The DNA of the CDR3 is TGTGCCAGCAGCCTCGACATGAGCGAGCAGTACTTC. Protein sequence: CASSLDMSEQYF. The chain uses TRBV2 and TRBJ2-7, with D unclear. This CDR3 has 12 residues. In germline, CDR1 is SNHLY, CDR2 FYNNEI. Trimming stripped 6 bases from V and 6 bases from J, with 12 bases between.

In its sample, this clonotype was seen once. The rearrangement joins TRBV5-1 to TRBJ1-6; D ambiguous. The CDR3 contains 12 residues. Germline CDR1 is SGHRS and CDR2 is YFSETQ. V dropped 1 base and J dropped 9 bases, with 5 bases sitting between them. The chain's CDR3 is CASSLPSSPLHF. CDR3 DNA: TGCGCCAGCAGCTTGCCCAGTTCACCCCTCCACTTT.

In regard to this clonotype: At one boundary the junction diverges from the germline segment, which might be a read error. The rearrangement links TRBV7-9 to TRBJ2-1; 8 bases map to TRBD2. This CDR3 contains 15 residues. The germline gives CDR1 SEHNR, CDR2 FQNEAQ (reference sequence). For the CDR3, the DNA is TGTGCCAGCAGCCGCAGGAGCGGGGGTTCCGATGAGCTGTTCTTC. Translated, it gives CASSRRSGGSDELFF.

As to this clonotype: Given a much more abundant clone one base away, this may be a read error. CDR3 residues: CASSEQGPNQPRHF. Written as DNA, the CDR3 is TGTGCCAGCAGTGAACAGGGCCCAAATCAGCCCCGGCATTTT. The V gene is TRBV6-1, the J gene TRBJ1-5; weak D call: TRBD1 (5 bases). Germline V lookup: CDR1 MNHNS, CDR2 SASEGT. The CDR3 is 14 residues long.

Remarks on this clonotype: Its ends do not fully match the called genes, so a read error is possible. This chain links TRBV5-4 with TRBJ2-7; the D gene is possibly TRBD1 (5 bases). Germline V gene lookup returns CDR1 SGHNT and CDR2 YYREEE (reference sequence). The CDR3 sequence is 14 residues long. CDR3 protein: CTSSSDRTPYEQYF. CDR3 nucleotide sequence: TGTACCAGCAGCTCGGATCGGACACCCTACGAGCAGTACTTC.

This clonotype was detected ten times or more. This chain joins TRBV5-6 and TRBJ1-1; D is undetermined. The CDR3 loop spans 13 amino acids. In germline, CDR1 is SGHDT, CDR2 YYEEEE. V lost 5 bases to trimming and J lost 0 bases, with 8 bases between them. This CDR3 reads CASRAGMNTEAFF. The CDR3 DNA follows: TGTGCCAGCAGGGCGGGAATGAACACTGAAGCTTTCTTT.

With respect to this clonotype: This clone may be a read error of a much larger clone one base away. V and J are TRBV5-1 and TRBJ2-7; the match to TRBD1 covers 7 bases. J was trimmed by 4 bases and V by 3 bases; bases with no gene match: 13. Looked up from germline, CDR1 is SGHRS and CDR2 is YFSETQ. The CDR3 has 16 amino acids. The CDR3, as DNA: TGCGCCAGCAGCTACGGGGACGGGACAGTGGAGTACGAGCAGTACTTC. Encoded protein: CASSYGDGTVEYEQYF. Supplemented by reference TRBV5-1 and TRBJ2-7, the full variable domain reads KAGVTQTPRYLIKTRGQQVTLSCSPISGHRSVSWYQQTPGQGLQFLFEYFSETQRNKGNFPGRFSGRQFSNSRSEMNVSTLELGDSALYLCASSYGDGTVEYEQYFGPGTRLTVT.

The table lists this clonotype with many counts. This rearrangement joins TRBV29-1 to TRBJ2-5, with D perhaps matching TRBD1 or TRBD2 (5 bases each). Germline lookup yields CDR1 SQVTM and CDR2 ANQGSEA. The V end was cut by 7 bases, the J end by 4 bases, with 19 bases between. The CDR3 is 14 amino acids. Written as DNA, the CDR3 is TGCAGCGCCGGGTGGAGAGGGGTGGGAGAGACCCAGTACTTC. It encodes CSAGWRGVGETQYF.

In this sample, this clonotype turned up many times. The chain recombines TRBV12-3 or TRBV12-4 with TRBJ2-3; 8 nucleotides align to TRBD1. This CDR3 region has 14 residues. V lost 5 bases and J lost 2; bases outside the gene matches: 3. The CDR3 DNA follows: TGTGCCAGCAGTGGGACAGGCCACACAGATACGCAGTATTTT. Translated: CASSGTGHTDTQYF.

The sample holds many counts of this clonotype. The chain uses TRBV4-1 and TRBJ1-1; D not resolved. Germline V lookup: CDR1 MGHRA, CDR2 YSYEKL. V lost 1 base, J lost 4 bases, and 13 bases lay in between. The CDR3 covers 15 residues. This chain's CDR3 is CASSQVPSSGTEAFF. The CDR3 DNA is TGCGCCAGCAGCCAAGTCCCGTCGTCGGGCACTGAAGCTTTCTTT.

This clonotype has just one count. Compared with germline, one end of the junction differs, possibly owing to a read error. The CDR3 nucleotides are TGTGCCAGCACCGCCCAGGGGGAAGGGGCCAACGTACTGACTTTC. Translated, it gives CASTAQGEGANVLTF. This chain uses TRBV6-1 with TRBJ2-6, with 7 bases identical to TRBD1. CDR1 is MNHNS, CDR2 SASEGT, per germline. The CDR3 has 15 residues.

This clonotype was seen only a few times. The chain employs TRBV7-9 and TRBJ2-1, with D possibly matching TRBD2 (7 bases). This CDR3 is built from 15 residues. Deletions cut 3 bases from V and 6 bases from J, with 15 bases between. CDR1 and CDR2 (germline): SEHNR, FQNEAQ (reference sequence). This CDR3 is CASSFVWGGRNEQFF. The CDR3, as DNA: TGTGCCAGCAGCTTCGTGTGGGGGGGCCGCAATGAGCAGTTCTTC.

Remarks on this clonotype: This sequence may be a read error, since a much larger clone differs from it by one base. The chain couples TRBV6-6 to TRBJ1-3, with unresolved D. CDR3 length: 14 residues. CDR1 is MNHNY, CDR2 SVGAGI, per germline (reference sequence). Trimming left V 6 bases short and J 4 bases short, with 13 bases between. CDR3 sequence (DNA): TGTGCCAGCAGCCAGGACTGGGCCGGAAACACCATATATTTT. Residues: CASSQDWAGNTIYF.

The chain carries TRBV7-9 and TRBJ2-1; possible D gene TRBD1, 5 bases. Germline V gene lookup returns CDR1 SEHNR and CDR2 FQNEAQ (reference sequence). The V end was cut by 8 bases, the J end by 7 bases, with 15 bases between. CDR3 length: 13 amino acids. The DNA for the CDR3 is TGTGCCAGCCTGGCAGGGCAGTATAATGAGCAGTTCTTC. Translating it yields CASLAGQYNEQFF.

Remarks on this clonotype: Since a much larger clone is just one base distant, this may be a read error. J is TRBJ1-4 and V is TRBV7-9, with unresolved D. V dropped 7 bases and J dropped 6 bases, with 9 bases sitting between them. Germline CDR1 is SEHNR and CDR2 is FQNEAQ (reference sequence). The CDR3 has 12 amino acids. This CDR3 is CASILLDEKLFF. CDR3 DNA: TGTGCCAGCATCCTCCTAGATGAAAAACTGTTTTTT.

Comment on this clonotype: Because it lacks the conserved phenylalanine or tryptophan at the end, this CDR3 is likely a read error. This chain links TRBV4-2 with TRBJ2-1; D perhaps matches TRBD1 (6 bases). The V gene lost 0 bases and the J gene lost 9 bases, with 15 bases spanning the gap. Germline lookup yields CDR1 LGHNA and CDR2 YNFKEQ. The CDR3 sequence is 15 residues long. In DNA, the CDR3 is TGTGCCAGCAGCCAAGATCAGGGGCTAGGCGGTGAGCAGTTCTTA. As protein: CASSQDQGLGGEQFL.

The CDR3 spells CASSWGQRNEQFF. The CDR3 DNA sequence: TGTGCCAGCAGCTGGGGACAGAGAAATGAGCAGTTCTTC. This chain links TRBV7-2 with TRBJ2-1; 7 bases fit TRBD1. Trimming removed 4 bases from V and 7 bases from J; junction bases left unmatched: 4. This CDR3 comprises 13 residues. Germline V gene data show CDR1 as SGHTA and CDR2 as FQGNSA.

Regarding this clonotype: A single base separates this from a much larger clone, so it may be a read error. The genes are TRBV12-3 or TRBV12-4 and TRBJ2-3; unclear D gene. The CDR3 spans 14 residues. Trimming cost V 7 bases and J 0 bases, with 11 bases left between them. CDR3 residues: CASKRNTSTDTQYF. The CDR3, as DNA: TGTGCCAGCAAACGGAACACTAGCACAGATACGCAGTATTTT.

Remarks on this clonotype: One end of the junction fails to match germline, which may point to a read error. The V and J genes are TRBV11-3 and TRBJ2-1, with 7 nucleotides matching TRBD2. The CDR3 has 15 amino acids. The germline V gene has CDR1 SGHNT and CDR2 YENEEA. CDR3 sequence (DNA): TGTGCCAGCAGCCTTCTGGCGGGGGTTAACGATGAGCAGATCTTC. It translates to CASSLLAGVNDEQIF.

A note on this clonotype: Since a much larger clone is just one base distant, this may be a read error. This rearrangement joins TRBV10-3 to TRBJ1-2; 9 nucleotides align to TRBD1. The CDR3 contains 15 residues. The V gene's germline CDR1 is ENHRY and CDR2 SYGVKD. CDR3 DNA sequence: TGTGCCATCAGTGAGGGGACAGGGACTAAGTATGGCTACACCTTC. This gives the protein CAISEGTGTKYGYTF.

This clonotype was recorded at least ten times. A read error is possible here, since a much larger clone lies one base away. This is likely a read error, given that the CDR3 carries no conserved phenylalanine or tryptophan at its end. CDR3 sequence (DNA): TGTGCCAGCAGCCCAGACTACAATGAGCAGTTCCTC. Translated: CASSPDYNEQFL. The chain couples TRBV11-2 to TRBJ2-1; D gene ambiguous. This CDR3 is 12 amino acids long. Deletions cut 5 bases from V and 3 bases from J, with 5 bases between. Germline lookup yields CDR1 SGHAT and CDR2 FQNNGV.